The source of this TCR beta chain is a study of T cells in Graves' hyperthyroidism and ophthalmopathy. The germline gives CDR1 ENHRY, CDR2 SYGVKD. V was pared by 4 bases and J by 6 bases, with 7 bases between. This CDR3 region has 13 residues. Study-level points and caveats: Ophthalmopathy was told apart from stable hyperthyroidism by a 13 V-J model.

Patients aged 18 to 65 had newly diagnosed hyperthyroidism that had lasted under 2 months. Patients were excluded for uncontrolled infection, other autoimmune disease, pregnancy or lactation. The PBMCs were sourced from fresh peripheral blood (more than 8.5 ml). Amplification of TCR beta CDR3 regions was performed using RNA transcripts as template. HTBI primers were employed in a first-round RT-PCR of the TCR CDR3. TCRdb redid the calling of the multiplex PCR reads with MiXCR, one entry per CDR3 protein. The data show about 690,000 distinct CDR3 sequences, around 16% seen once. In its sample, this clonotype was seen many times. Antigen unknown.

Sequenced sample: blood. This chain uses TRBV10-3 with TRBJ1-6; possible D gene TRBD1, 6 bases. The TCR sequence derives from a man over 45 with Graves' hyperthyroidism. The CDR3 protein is CAISGTVNSPLHF. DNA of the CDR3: TGTGCCATCAGTGGGACAGTTAATTCACCCCTCCACTTT.